These T cell receptor beta chains were read from a single sample in a study of blood T cell repertoires in COVID-19. Repertoires were generated with immunoSEQ multiplex PCR, while TCRdb's copy carries only in-frame clones and drops some. Of 90,000 to 100,000 clones in the sample, over 70% were seen once. The sample comprised peripheral blood. Receptors originate from a man aged 70 or older with acute or convalescent COVID-19. Each CDR3 is given with its conserved first and last residue. Fields, in order: clone size, D gene, V gene, J gene, CDR3 DNA, CDR3 protein. The D gene is left open where the match is weak. Clone size appears in some rows only: once, few, many, or a class for an expanded clone.

clone_size: .
d_call: .
v_call: TRBV3-1/TRBV3-2
j_call: TRBJ1-5
cdr3_nt: TGTGCCAGCAGCCAAGGTTGGGGGGATTGGAATCAGCCCCAGCATTTT
cdr3_aa: CASSQGWGDWNQPQHF

clone_size: .
d_call: TRBD2
v_call: TRBV7-6
j_call: TRBJ2-1
cdr3_nt: TGTGCCAGCAGCTTAGGTGGCGGGAGGGCCCTCGATGAGCAGTTCTTC
cdr3_aa: CASSLGGGRALDEQFF

clone_size: .
d_call: .
v_call: TRBV20-1
j_call: TRBJ2-3
cdr3_nt: TGCAGTGCTAGTTTCCAGGGCGTTGAGAATACGCAGTATTTT
cdr3_aa: CSASFQGVENTQYF

clone_size: .
d_call: .
v_call: TRBV5-1
j_call: TRBJ1-4
cdr3_nt: TGCGCCAGCAGCGCAACAGGGTATGAAAAACTGTTTTTT
cdr3_aa: CASSATGYEKLFF

clone_size: few
d_call: .
v_call: TRBV12-3/TRBV12-4
j_call: TRBJ1-2
cdr3_nt: TGTGCCAGCAGCCTCAGCTATGGCTACACCTTC
cdr3_aa: CASSLSYGYTF

clone_size: .
d_call: .
v_call: TRBV4-3
j_call: TRBJ2-3
cdr3_nt: TGCGCCAGCAGCCGTGGAGGGGCCATCACAGATACGCAGTATTTT
cdr3_aa: CASSRGGAITDTQYF

clone_size: .
d_call: .
v_call: TRBV2
j_call: TRBJ1-1
cdr3_nt: TGTGCCAGCAGTGAGGAGGTGGGCACTGAAGCTTTCTTT
cdr3_aa: CASSEEVGTEAFF

clone_size: .
d_call: .
v_call: TRBV3-1/TRBV3-2
j_call: TRBJ2-7
cdr3_nt: TGTACCAGCAGCCAAGTGACTAGTTACCACGAGCAGTACTTC
cdr3_aa: CTSSQVTSYHEQYF

clone_size: .
d_call: TRBD2
v_call: TRBV7-2
j_call: TRBJ2-7
cdr3_nt: TGTGCCAGCAGCTTAATGGGGACTAGCGGGAACCCTGCGTACTTC
cdr3_aa: CASSLMGTSGNPAYF

clone_size: .
d_call: .
v_call: TRBV5-6
j_call: TRBJ2-5
cdr3_nt: TGTGCCAGCAGCTCTCCTGGGGGGACGGGGCAAGAGACCCAGTACTTC
cdr3_aa: CASSSPGGTGQETQYF

clone_size: .
d_call: TRBD1
v_call: TRBV11-2
j_call: TRBJ2-4
cdr3_nt: TGTGCCAGCAGCTTAGTGACAGGGAAAAACATTCAGTACTTC
cdr3_aa: CASSLVTGKNIQYF

clone_size: .
d_call: TRBD2
v_call: TRBV7-2
j_call: TRBJ2-1
cdr3_nt: TGTGCCAGCAGCTCTACTAGCGGGAGACACAATGAGCAGTTCTTC
cdr3_aa: CASSSTSGRHNEQFF

clone_size: .
d_call: TRBD1
v_call: TRBV9
j_call: TRBJ1-1
cdr3_nt: TGTGCCAGCAGCTCTCAGGGACAGGGCAACACTGAAGCTTTCTTT
cdr3_aa: CASSSQGQGNTEAFF

clone_size: once
d_call: .
v_call: TRBV6-5
j_call: TRBJ2-1
cdr3_nt: TGTGCCAGCAGTTACTCGGGGGGTTACACCTACAATGAGCAGTTCTTC
cdr3_aa: CASSYSGGYTYNEQFF

clone_size: .
d_call: TRBD1
v_call: TRBV10-3
j_call: TRBJ1-6
cdr3_nt: TGTGCCATCAGTATGGACAGGGGCAGGGATTCACCCCTCCACTTT
cdr3_aa: CAISMDRGRDSPLHF

clone_size: .
d_call: .
v_call: TRBV28
j_call: TRBJ1-5
cdr3_nt: TGTGCCAGCAGTTTTGCAGGGTTTGGCAATCAGCCCCAGCATTTT
cdr3_aa: CASSFAGFGNQPQHF

clone_size: .
d_call: TRBD1
v_call: TRBV28
j_call: TRBJ2-5
cdr3_nt: TGTGCCAGCAGCCGGTTGGGACAGGGAGGGGAGACCCAGTACTTC
cdr3_aa: CASSRLGQGGETQYF

clone_size: once
d_call: .
v_call: TRBV6-5
j_call: TRBJ2-1
cdr3_nt: TGTGCCAGCAAGTCGTCCCTTAGCTCCTACAATGAGCAGTTCTTC
cdr3_aa: CASKSSLSSYNEQFF

clone_size: .
d_call: .
v_call: TRBV27
j_call: TRBJ2-7
cdr3_nt: TGTGCCAGCAGTTTTAAGGACAGTATCTCCTACGAGCAGTACTTC
cdr3_aa: CASSFKDSISYEQYF

clone_size: .
d_call: .
v_call: TRBV7-2
j_call: TRBJ2-2
cdr3_nt: TGTGCCAGCAGCTTAGTTACCGGGTCCACCGGGGAGCTGTTTTTT
cdr3_aa: CASSLVTGSTGELFF

clone_size: few
d_call: TRBD1
v_call: TRBV18
j_call: TRBJ2-1
cdr3_nt: TGTGCCAGCTCACCTCCGACAGGGAGCTCCTACAATGAGCAGTTCTTC
cdr3_aa: CASSPPTGSSYNEQFF

clone_size: few
d_call: .
v_call: TRBV9
j_call: TRBJ2-3
cdr3_nt: TGTGCCAGCAGCGGTTCCAGGGTTCTTAGCACAGATACGCAGTATTTT
cdr3_aa: CASSGSRVLSTDTQYF

clone_size: .
d_call: TRBD1
v_call: TRBV25-1
j_call: TRBJ2-1
cdr3_nt: TGTGCCAGCAGTGACCACTGGGACAGGGGAGTTTGGTTCTTC
cdr3_aa: CASSDHWDRGVWFF

clone_size: few
d_call: TRBD2
v_call: TRBV5-6
j_call: TRBJ2-2
cdr3_nt: TGTGCCAGCAGGCCGTGGGAGCGGGGCGGGACCGGGGAGCTGTTTTTT
cdr3_aa: CASRPWERGGTGELFF

clone_size: .
d_call: TRBD2
v_call: TRBV9
j_call: TRBJ2-7
cdr3_nt: TGTGCCAGCAGCGTAACTAGCGGGCCTTCCTACGAGCAGTACTTC
cdr3_aa: CASSVTSGPSYEQYF

clone_size: .
d_call: TRBD1
v_call: TRBV28
j_call: TRBJ2-6
cdr3_nt: TGTGCCAGCAGCAACAGGGGGCCTGGGGCCAACGTCCTGACTTTC
cdr3_aa: CASSNRGPGANVLTF

clone_size: .
d_call: TRBD1
v_call: TRBV9
j_call: TRBJ2-7
cdr3_nt: TGTGCCAGCAGCGGAGCGACAGGGGGCTACGAGCAGTACTTC
cdr3_aa: CASSGATGGYEQYF

clone_size: .
d_call: .
v_call: TRBV9
j_call: TRBJ1-2
cdr3_nt: TGTGCCAGCAGTGTGACGGTGGAGTATGGCTACACCTTC
cdr3_aa: CASSVTVEYGYTF

clone_size: few
d_call: .
v_call: TRBV6-2/TRBV6-3
j_call: TRBJ2-3
cdr3_nt: TGTGCCAGCAGTTATAAGCCGGGAGTTCCCGCCCTGAGCGCAGATACGCAGTATTTT
cdr3_aa: CASSYKPGVPALSADTQYF

clone_size: .
d_call: .
v_call: TRBV20-1
j_call: TRBJ1-2
cdr3_nt: TGCAGTGCTAGTCCGCAGGGTACCTATGGCTACACCTTC
cdr3_aa: CSASPQGTYGYTF

clone_size: .
d_call: .
v_call: TRBV3-1/TRBV3-2
j_call: TRBJ1-2
cdr3_nt: TGTGCCAGCAGCCAAAGATCGGGGGGCTACACCTTC
cdr3_aa: CASSQRSGGYTF

clone_size: .
d_call: .
v_call: TRBV19
j_call: TRBJ1-6
cdr3_nt: TGTGCCAGTAGTAGGGGCCAGGGCACCTATTCACCCCTCCACTTT
cdr3_aa: CASSRGQGTYSPLHF

clone_size: .
d_call: TRBD2
v_call: TRBV6-4
j_call: TRBJ2-3
cdr3_nt: TGTGCCAGCAGCACCCGAGGACTAGCGGCAGATACGCAGTATTTT
cdr3_aa: CASSTRGLAADTQYF

clone_size: .
d_call: .
v_call: TRBV27
j_call: TRBJ2-4
cdr3_nt: TGTGCCAGCAGTCACAGGGTTCGAGCCAAAAACATTCAGTACTTC
cdr3_aa: CASSHRVRAKNIQYF

clone_size: .
d_call: TRBD1
v_call: TRBV3-1/TRBV3-2
j_call: TRBJ1-3
cdr3_nt: TGTGCCAGCAGCCTTCGGGACAGGTTCTCTGGAAACACCATATATTTT
cdr3_aa: CASSLRDRFSGNTIYF

clone_size: .
d_call: TRBD1
v_call: TRBV11-2
j_call: TRBJ2-7
cdr3_nt: TGTGCCAGCAGCTTGGGGACAGGCGTCACCTACGAGCAGTACTTC
cdr3_aa: CASSLGTGVTYEQYF

clone_size: few
d_call: .
v_call: TRBV7-2
j_call: TRBJ1-6
cdr3_nt: TGTGCCAGCAGCTTAGTAAGGGGTTCACCCCTCCACTTT
cdr3_aa: CASSLVRGSPLHF

clone_size: .
d_call: .
v_call: TRBV7-2
j_call: TRBJ2-5
cdr3_nt: TGTGCCAGCAGCGCCACCAGGGAGACCCAGTACTTC
cdr3_aa: CASSATRETQYF

clone_size: .
d_call: TRBD1
v_call: TRBV7-8
j_call: TRBJ2-2
cdr3_nt: TGTGCCAGCAGCTTAGGGCCGGGACAGGGATTCGGGGAGCTGTTTTTT
cdr3_aa: CASSLGPGQGFGELFF

clone_size: .
d_call: .
v_call: TRBV28
j_call: TRBJ1-5
cdr3_nt: TGTGCCAGCAGTTCCCCGCCTCTGGGCGGCAATCAGCCCCAGCATTTT
cdr3_aa: CASSSPPLGGNQPQHF